This TCR beta chain originates from a study of T cells in Graves' hyperthyroidism and ophthalmopathy. Amplification of TCR beta CDR3 regions used RNA as the template. The HTBI primer set drove a first-round RT-PCR of the TCR CDR3. In TCRdb, the multiplex PCR reads were re-called with MiXCR into one record per CDR3 protein. The sample yields over 500,000 distinct CDR3 sequences, about 46% seen once. V shed 5 bases, J shed 4 bases, and the junction held 13 bases outside the gene matches. The germline V gene encodes CDR1 SEHNR and CDR2 FQNEAQ (reference sequence). The CDR3 runs 17 residues. The sequence derives from an adult woman with Graves' disease, either hyperthyroidism or ophthalmopathy (not recorded which). Sequenced input: peripheral blood or thyroid tissue (not recorded which). This chain links TRBV7-9 with TRBJ2-5, with 10 nucleotides matching TRBD2. The CDR3 DNA sequence: TGTGCCAGCAGCCAAGAAAGGGCTAGCGGGAGTTCAGAGACCCAGTACTTC. Translation: CASSQERASGSSETQYF.